Presented here are 18 T cell receptor beta chains from one specimen sequenced in a study of blood T cell repertoires in COVID-19. TCRdb's table, derived via immunoSEQ multiplex PCR, lists solely in-frame clones and lacks some. The profile covers roughly 300,000 clones, with approximately 91% appearing a single time and just under 9.5% taken by the ten largest. Sequencing was done on a sample of peripheral blood. These receptors were collected from a man aged 18 to 29 with active or convalescent COVID-19.

This chain uses TRBV4-1 with TRBJ2-3; TRBD2 matches at 16 bases. The CDR3 runs to 18 residues. Germline V gives CDR1 MGHRA, CDR2 YSYEKL. With V trimmed by 2 bases and J by 6 bases, 8 bases remained unmatched. The CDR3 nucleotides read TGCGCCAGCAGCCAATCTACTCCGGGACTAGCGGGGGGGGATACGCAGTATTTT. It encodes CASSQSTPGLAGGDTQYF.

This clone was picked up a small number of times. V and J are TRBV9 and TRBJ1-2, with TRBD1 identical over 8 bases. Germline trimming cut 3 bases from V and 2 bases from J; bases unmatched to any gene: 9. The CDR3 spans 16 residues. The germline gives CDR1 SGDLS, CDR2 YYNGEE. The CDR3 sequence: CASSGGGTGLNYGYTF. In DNA, the CDR3 is TGTGCCAGCAGCGGAGGCGGGACAGGCCTAAACTATGGCTACACCTTC.

The J gene is TRBJ2-3, the V gene TRBV5-1, with a possible D match to TRBD2 (6 bases). This CDR3 region has 15 residues. In germline, CDR1 is SGHRS, CDR2 YFSETQ. Trimming left V 0 bases short and J 2 bases short, with 10 bases between. The CDR3 bases are TGCGCCAGCAGCTTGGCAGCGGGTCCCACAGATACGCAGTATTTT. This gives the protein CASSLAAGPTDTQYF.

The chain recombines TRBV27 with TRBJ2-7, with 8 nucleotides matching TRBD1. Per germline, CDR1 MNHEY and CDR2 SMNVEV (reference sequence). V shed 5 bases and J 3 bases; nucleotides not matched to a gene: 6. This CDR3 spans 14 amino acids. This CDR3 is CASSLGTGLYEQYF. CDR3 nucleotides: TGTGCCAGCAGTCTCGGGACAGGCCTCTACGAGCAGTACTTC.

The gene calls are TRBV15 and TRBJ1-5; no definite D call. From germline, CDR1 is LNHNV and CDR2 YYDKDF (reference sequence). This CDR3 has 12 residues. The ends were cut back, 8 bases at V and 6 bases at J, with 11 bases in the middle. CDR3 protein: CATRGVGQPQHF. CDR3 DNA: TGTGCCACCCGGGGTGTCGGTCAGCCCCAGCATTTT.

This clone has more than one count but fewer than ten. This chain connects TRBV6-5 to TRBJ2-7; D is ambiguous. V was pared by 2 bases and J by 0 bases, with 11 bases between. The CDR3 loop spans 15 amino acids. Per the germline V gene, CDR1 is MNHEY and CDR2 is SVGAGI. In nucleotides, the CDR3 is TGTGCCAGCAGTTACGGCACCTTCAGCTCCTACGAGCAGTACTTC. Its protein is CASSYGTFSSYEQYF.

J is TRBJ1-1 and V is TRBV2, with TRBD1 as a possible D gene (5 bases). Germline V gene data show CDR1 as SNHLY and CDR2 as FYNNEI. V was pared by 6 bases and J by 1 base, with 9 bases between. The CDR3 length is 13 residues. DNA for the CDR3: TGTGCCAGCAGGGGGCCGGGGAACACTGAAGCTTTCTTT. The encoded protein is CASRGPGNTEAFF.

This chain connects TRBV6-5 to TRBJ2-1; 13 nucleotides align to TRBD2. Germline CDR1 and CDR2: MNHEY and SVGAGI. The CDR3 has 16 residues. V was clipped by 2 bases and J by 9 bases; unmatched bases: 7. The CDR3 DNA is TGTGCCAGCAGTTACCTGACTAGCGGGGGGCGGGGTGAGCAGTTCTTC. Residues: CASSYLTSGGRGEQFF.

The chain is built from TRBV7-4 and TRBJ2-5; D is possibly TRBD2 (5 bases). From germline, CDR1 is SGHVT and CDR2 SQSDAQ. Trimming removed 1 base from V and 10 bases from J, with 13 bases in between. CDR3 length: 13 amino acids. CDR3 region: CASSLEPTKGQYF. In DNA form, the CDR3 reads TGTGCCAGCAGCTTAGAACCGACTAAGGGCCAGTACTTC.

This clone was recorded only once. The chain links TRBV4-1 to TRBJ2-1, with TRBD2 matching 8 bases. Germline V gene data show CDR1 as MGHRA and CDR2 as YSYEKL. V lost 0 bases, J lost 2 bases, and 6 bases stayed unmatched. The CDR3 covers 17 residues. CDR3 sequence: CASSQESVAGTYNEQFF. CDR3 DNA: TGCGCCAGCAGCCAAGAGTCGGTAGCGGGGACCTACAATGAGCAGTTCTTC.

V gene TRBV7-2 combines with J gene TRBJ1-6; TRBD1 aligns across 9 bases. V dropped 4 bases and J dropped 10; count of bases not matched to a gene: 5. Per germline, CDR1 SGHTA and CDR2 FQGNSA. The CDR3 loop spans 14 amino acids. Here the CDR3 DNA reads TGTGCCAGCAGCTCCGGACAGGGGTACTCACCCCTCCACTTT. Translating gives CASSSGQGYSPLHF.

The genes are TRBV11-3 and TRBJ2-2; TRBD1 matches at 7 bases. CDR3 length equals 15 residues. Trimming took 5 bases from V and 3 from J; bases not matched to a gene: 6. CDR1 is SGHNT, CDR2 YENEEA, per germline. The CDR3 sequence is CASSPTTGDTGELFF. For the CDR3, the DNA is TGTGCCAGCAGCCCCACTACAGGGGACACCGGGGAGCTGTTTTTT.

CDR3 nucleotides: TGCGCCAGCAGCCAAGATACGAGCGCCCGGTCCTACGAGCAGTACTTC. It yields the protein CASSQDTSARSYEQYF. The chain uses TRBV4-1 and TRBJ2-7; D is undetermined. The CDR3 is 16 residues long. Germline assignment: CDR1 MGHRA and CDR2 YSYEKL. The V end was cut by 0 bases, the J end by 1 base, with 13 bases between.

In this sample, this clone turned up a few times. This chain joins TRBV27 and TRBJ1-2; the D is unclear. The CDR3 runs to 14 residues. Germline V gene lookup returns CDR1 MNHEY and CDR2 SMNVEV (reference sequence). Deletions cut 3 bases from V and 2 bases from J, with 10 bases between. The CDR3 loop is CASSLGGRNYGYTF. The CDR3 coding sequence is TGTGCCAGCAGTTTGGGAGGGAGAAACTATGGCTACACCTTC.

This clone was found once. V and J are TRBV9 and TRBJ2-7, with 7 bases matching TRBD1. The CDR3 has 17 residues. J lost 10 bases, V lost 3 bases, and 22 bases had no gene match. The germline CDR1 and CDR2 sequences are SGDLS and YYNGEE. CDR3 sequence reads: CASSEGNLGDRQVGQYF. CDR3 sequence (DNA): TGTGCCAGCAGCGAGGGAAACCTGGGGGACAGACAGGTCGGACAGTACTTC. The complete variable domain, with remaining parts taken from reference TRBV9 and TRBJ2-7, reads DSGVTQTPKHLITATGQRVTLRCSPRSGDLSVYWYQQSLDQGLQFLIQYYNGEERAKGNILERFSAQQFPDLHSELNLSSLELGDSALYFCASSEGNLGDRQVGQYFGPGTRLTVT.

This chain links TRBV6-4 with TRBJ2-3; 7 bases align to TRBD1. The CDR3 is made up of 14 amino acids. The trim removed 4 bases at V and 0 bases at J, leaving 1 base unmatched. From germline, CDR1 is MRHNA and CDR2 SNTAGT. CDR3 bases: TGTGCCAGCAGTGCAGGGGGTAGCACAGATACGCAGTATTTT. Protein sequence: CASSAGGSTDTQYF.

This chain uses TRBV18 with TRBJ1-3; no firm D call. Trimming shortened V by 7 bases and J by 0 bases, and 7 bases separated the two germline ends. The germline V gene encodes CDR1 KGHSH and CDR2 LQKENI. CDR3 length: 13 amino acids. The CDR3 DNA sequence: TGTGCCAGCTTAACAGCCTCTGGAAACACCATATATTTT. It is translated as CASLTASGNTIYF.

The J gene is TRBJ2-7, the V gene TRBV6-1; D may be TRBD1 (6 bases). Germline assignment: CDR1 MNHNS and CDR2 SASEGT. V was cut by 0 bases and J by 2 bases, with 17 bases left in between. This CDR3 comprises 17 residues. The CDR3 sequence: CASSEARWTDFTYEQYF. In nucleotides, the CDR3 is TGTGCCAGCAGTGAAGCGCGATGGACAGACTTTACCTACGAGCAGTACTTC.